This T cell receptor beta chain came from a study of B cell selection in AIRE deficiency. V was shortened by 6 bases and J by 3 bases, with 5 bases between the two germline ends. CDR1 MDHEN and CDR2 SYDVKM come from the germline V gene. The CDR3 covers 12 residues. Data came from immunoSEQ multiplex PCR; TCRdb stores just in-frame clones and leaves some out. In the table there are more than 12,000 clones, about 92% of which are singletons. Sorted regulatory T cells were CD4-positive, CD25-high and CD127-low or negative. The sequence was obtained from a human donor with AIRE deficiency. Sequencing was done on a sample of Tregs sorted from PBMCs. The chain is built from TRBV28 and TRBJ2-2; D is uncertain. CDR3 in DNA: TGTGCCAGCAGACCGTACACCGGGGAGCTGTTTTTT. Residues: CASRPYTGELFF.